These T cell receptor beta chains were read from a single sample in a study of blood T cell repertoires in COVID-19. The method was immunoSEQ multiplex PCR; TCRdb's version includes in-frame clones alone and lacks a portion of them. The sample consists of about 280,000 clones, around 90% of them appearing once. Sequencing input: PBMCs or T cells enriched from blood (not recorded which). These receptors all stem from a woman aged 25 to 45 who had recovered from COVID-19. Both conserved end residues are part of each CDR3. The D gene is left open where the match is weak. Clone size is given for some rows only: seen once, a few or many times, or a class if the clone is expanded.

d_gene,abundance,v_gene,j_gene,CDR3aa,CDR3nt
-,-,TRBV7-9,TRBJ1-5,CASSLAGRGNQPQHF,TGTGCCAGCAGCTTAGCGGGTAGGGGGAATCAGCCCCAGCATTTT
TRBD1,-,TRBV10-2,TRBJ1-6,CASSESGQGQTSSYNSPLHF,TGCGCCAGCAGTGAGTCGGGACAGGGGCAAACTAGCTCCTATAATTCACCCCTCCACTTT
-,-,TRBV4-1,TRBJ2-5,CASSPRPGAQETQYF,TGCGCCAGCAGCCCACGTCCGGGAGCACAAGAGACCCAGTACTTC
-,-,TRBV9,TRBJ1-1,CASSTHGDTEAFF,TGTGCCAGCAGCACCCACGGAGACACTGAAGCTTTCTTT
-,-,TRBV5-1,TRBJ2-1,CASSAGTAGEQFF,TGCGCCAGCAGCGCCGGGACCGCGGGGGAGCAGTTCTTC
-,once,TRBV4-1,TRBJ2-1,CASSQQVGPEFF,TGCGCCAGCAGCCAGCAGGTCGGTCCCGAGTTCTTC
TRBD1,-,TRBV19,TRBJ2-1,CASSIILTGGSGEQFF,TGTGCCAGTAGTATAATTTTGACAGGGGGGTCGGGTGAGCAGTTCTTC
-,-,TRBV7-2,TRBJ1-5,CASSLGQVGNQPQHF,TGTGCCAGCAGCTTAGGACAGGTAGGAAATCAGCCCCAGCATTTT
TRBD1,-,TRBV3-1/TRBV3-2,TRBJ1-5,CASSQTGGEPQHF,TGTGCCAGCAGCCAAACAGGGGGGGAGCCCCAGCATTTT
-,-,TRBV27,TRBJ2-7,CASSKPGWEQYF,TGTGCCAGCAGCAAACCGGGGTGGGAGCAGTACTTC
-,-,TRBV28,TRBJ2-3,CASSGRNRVTDTQYF,TGTGCCAGCAGTGGACGAAACAGGGTGACAGATACGCAGTATTTT
TRBD1,-,TRBV7-9,TRBJ1-1,CASSYPLGQGNTEAFF,TGTGCCAGCAGCTACCCGCTTGGACAGGGGAACACTGAAGCTTTCTTT
-,few,TRBV6-2/TRBV6-3,TRBJ1-2,CASSYSELANYGYTF,TGTGCCAGCAGTTACTCGGAGTTGGCTAACTATGGCTACACCTTC
-,-,TRBV6-5,TRBJ2-7,CASSYSEGLSYEQYF,TGTGCCAGCAGTTACTCGGAGGGCCTCTCCTACGAGCAGTACTTC
TRBD2,-,TRBV7-2,TRBJ2-3,CASSPQGAGGTDTQYF,TGTGCCAGCAGCCCCCAGGGAGCGGGGGGCACAGATACGCAGTATTTT
TRBD2,few,TRBV5-4,TRBJ2-2,CASSKEGTSGGFNTGELFF,TGTGCCAGCAGCAAAGAAGGGACTAGCGGGGGGTTTAACACCGGGGAGCTGTTTTTT
TRBD1,-,TRBV2,TRBJ1-2,CASSERQGNYGYTF,TGTGCCAGCAGTGAAAGACAGGGAAACTATGGCTACACCTTC
TRBD1,-,TRBV27,TRBJ1-1,CASSTGVNTEAFF,TGTGCCAGCAGTACAGGGGTGAACACTGAAGCTTTCTTT
-,-,TRBV28,TRBJ2-5,CASSGEKETQYF,TGTGCCAGCAGCGGGGAGAAGGAGACCCAGTACTTC
-,-,TRBV7-9,TRBJ2-7,CASSLAGSYEQYF,TGTGCCAGCAGCTTAGCCGGGTCCTACGAGCAGTACTTC
-,-,TRBV28,TRBJ1-2,CASRVGGEVYGYTF,TGTGCCAGCAGAGTCGGAGGGGAAGTCTATGGCTACACCTTC
TRBD1,few,TRBV5-1,TRBJ1-2,CASSFGTGVNYGYTF,TGCGCCAGCAGCTTCGGCACAGGGGTCAACTATGGCTACACCTTC
-,-,TRBV7-9,TRBJ2-7,CASSPYSGEQYF,TGTGCCAGCAGCCCGTACTCAGGAGAGCAGTACTTC
TRBD2,-,TRBV11-3,TRBJ2-5,CASSWRASGKETQYF,TGTGCCAGCAGCTGGAGGGCTAGCGGGAAAGAGACCCAGTACTTC
-,-,TRBV3-1/TRBV3-2,TRBJ1-2,CASSPPGLGYGYTF,TGTGCCAGCAGCCCCCCCGGGTTGGGCTATGGCTACACCTTC
-,-,TRBV18,TRBJ2-7,CASSPTDLEQYF,TGTGCCAGCTCACCGACAGATCTCGAGCAGTACTTC
TRBD2,-,TRBV28,TRBJ2-1,CASSWTSGRALGQFF,TGTGCCAGCAGTTGGACTAGCGGGAGGGCTTTAGGGCAGTTCTTC
-,-,TRBV12-3/TRBV12-4,TRBJ1-4,CASSLREKLFF,TGTGCCAGCAGTTTACGTGAAAAACTGTTTTTT
TRBD1,-,TRBV24-1,TRBJ1-5,CATSETGTGFSQPQHF,TGTGCCACCAGTGAGACCGGGACAGGGTTTAGTCAGCCCCAGCATTTT
TRBD1,-,TRBV19,TRBJ1-2,CASSPRPGQVVYGYTF,TGTGCCAGTAGTCCCAGACCTGGACAGGTGGTCTATGGCTACACCTTC
TRBD1,-,TRBV7-9,TRBJ2-7,CASSSRDRGIEQYF,TGTGCCAGCAGCTCCAGGGACAGGGGGATCGAGCAGTACTTC
-,-,TRBV19,TRBJ1-2,CASSTMGQPYGYTF,TGTGCCAGTAGTACCATGGGGCAGCCCTATGGCTACACCTTC